These 32 T cell receptor beta chains came from one sample sequenced in a study of cytomegalovirus exposure and HLA in healthy donors. Produced via immunoSEQ multiplex PCR; TCRdb's table is partial and in-frame only. The table has 150,000 to 200,000 clones, just under 85% seen once. The sample comprised PBMCs. These receptor sequences come from a man younger than 45 in good health and CMV-seropositive.

The chain joins TRBV5-1 to TRBJ1-6, with D perhaps matching TRBD1 (6 bases). The CDR3 length is 14 residues. Trimming removed 4 bases from V and 9 bases from J, with 14 bases in between. The germline V gene encodes CDR1 SGHRS and CDR2 YFSETQ. CDR3 residues: CASSPGADSSPLHF. The CDR3 bases are TGCGCCAGCAGCCCAGGGGCGGATAGTTCACCCCTCCACTTT.

The chain is built from TRBV7-2 and TRBJ2-4, with a weak D call TRBD2 (6 bases). From germline, CDR1 is SGHTA and CDR2 FQGNSA. CDR3 length: 17 amino acids. V was shortened by 1 base and J by 1 base, with 14 bases between the two germline ends. CDR3 residues: CASSLEGGRWAKNIQYF. The CDR3 nucleotides read TGTGCCAGCAGCTTAGAAGGAGGGAGGTGGGCCAAAAACATTCAGTACTTC.

This clone was seen only a few times. The rearrangement links TRBV10-1 to TRBJ2-2; TRBD1 matches 7 bases. The CDR3 consists of 19 residues. Germline V CDR1 and CDR2: WNHNN, SYGVQD (reference sequence). The CDR3 nucleotides are TGCGCTCCCCATGGACAGGAAAAATCCCCCCTACGAGACACCGGGGAGCTGTTTTTT. Translation gives CAPHGQEKSPLRDTGELFF.

The chain recombines TRBV5-8 with TRBJ1-4, with D possibly TRBD1 on 6 matching bases. The CDR3 contains 15 residues. Germline-derived CDR1 and CDR2 are SGHTS and YDEGEE. With 5 bases removed from V and 8 bases from J, the gap between germline ends came to 19 bases. CDR3 residues: CASSPERPGAEKLFF. The CDR3 nucleotides are TGTGCCAGCAGTCCAGAAAGGCCAGGGGCCGAAAAACTGTTTTTT.

The rearrangement links TRBV29-1 to TRBJ1-4; no firm D call. Trimming removed 3 bases from V and 5 bases from J, with 7 bases in between. Germline V lookup: CDR1 SQVTM, CDR2 ANQGSEA. The CDR3 totals 12 residues. The CDR3 DNA follows: TGCAGCGTTGAGGGCGTGAATGAAAAACTGTTTTTT. This sequence encodes CSVEGVNEKLFF.

J is TRBJ2-5 and V is TRBV5-1; possible D gene TRBD1, 5 bases. The CDR3 totals 14 residues. The V end was cut by 0 bases, the J end by 5 bases, with 11 bases between. CDR1 and CDR2 (germline): SGHRS, YFSETQ. Written as DNA, the CDR3 is TGCGCCAGCAGCTTGGGTCGACAGCACGAGACCCAGTACTTC. This encodes CASSLGRQHETQYF.

The genes are TRBV7-9 and TRBJ1-4; 7 bases match TRBD1. With V trimmed by 5 bases and J by 5 bases, 8 bases remained unmatched. Germline loops: CDR1 SEHNR, CDR2 FQNEAQ (reference sequence). There are 15 residues in the CDR3. The CDR3 here is CASSRGLTGNEKLFF. CDR3 sequence (DNA): TGTGCCAGCAGCCGGGGGTTGACAGGGAATGAAAAACTGTTTTTT.

This clone was seen once. The chain employs TRBV5-4 and TRBJ2-5; 7 bases align to TRBD2. The V and J ends lost 3 bases and 3 bases, in that order; junction bases with no gene match: 5. The V gene's germline CDR1 is SGHNT and CDR2 YYREEE (reference sequence). The CDR3 is made up of 14 amino acids. The CDR3 region is CASSSGLNEETQYF. CDR3 bases: TGTGCCAGCAGCTCGGGACTAAACGAAGAGACCCAGTACTTC. Drawing the rest from reference TRBV5-4 and TRBJ2-5, the complete variable domain is ETGVTQSPTHLIKTRGQQVTLRCSSQSGHNTVSWYQQALGQGPQFIFQYYREEENGRGNFPPRFSGLQFPNYSSELNVNALELDDSALYLCASSSGLNEETQYFGPGTRLLVL.

The V gene is TRBV9, the J gene TRBJ2-1; a weak D match, TRBD1 (6 bases). Germline V lookup: CDR1 SGDLS, CDR2 YYNGEE. V was cut by 0 bases and J by 9 bases, with 16 bases left in between. This CDR3 spans 15 amino acids. The DNA for the CDR3 is TGTGCCAGCAGCGTAGTAGGGGGACCGGGGTCTGAGCAGTTCTTC. This encodes CASSVVGGPGSEQFF.

This clone was counted between two and nine times. The genes are TRBV6-5 and TRBJ1-3; TRBD1 matches 8 bases. V shed 2 bases and J 4 bases; nucleotides not matched to a gene: 7. This CDR3 is 16 amino acids long. The germline gives CDR1 MNHEY, CDR2 SVGAGI. CDR3 sequence (DNA): TGTGCCAGCAGTTACGCCAGGACAGGGCAGGGAAACACCATATATTTT. Translation gives CASSYARTGQGNTIYF.

CDR3 region: CASSPVGQGGGTQYF. CDR3 DNA sequence: TGTGCCAGCAGCCCCGTCGGACAGGGGGGGGGTACGCAGTATTTT. V usage is TRBV9 and J usage is TRBJ2-3; 10 nucleotides line up with TRBD1. After removal of 4 bases from V and 8 bases from J, the junction contained 10 bases not matched to a gene. Germline loops: CDR1 SGDLS, CDR2 YYNGEE. The CDR3 totals 15 residues.

V and J are TRBV27 and TRBJ2-5; D not certain. The assigned J gene may be wrong: the sequence end matches TRBJ2-7 better. Per germline, CDR1 MNHEY and CDR2 SMNVEV (reference sequence). The CDR3 runs 15 residues. In nucleotides, the CDR3 is TGTGCCAGCAGTCCGATCGGGTCGCTCTCCTACGAGCAGTACTTC. It yields the protein CASSPIGSLSYEQYF.

By share of the sample, this clone is medium-sized. In DNA form, the CDR3 reads TGTGCCAGCAGCTGGGACCAGGGGACTGAAGCTTTCTTT. Translated, it gives CASSWDQGTEAFF. V and J are TRBV7-9 and TRBJ1-1; weak D call: TRBD1 (6 bases). In germline, CDR1 is SEHNR, CDR2 FQNEAQ (reference sequence). Trimming removed 4 bases at V and 5 bases at J, with 11 bases between. The CDR3 loop spans 13 amino acids.

The rearrangement links TRBV29-1 to TRBJ2-7, with 12 positions matching TRBD2. V lost 6 bases and J lost 4; bases outside the gene matches: 4. Looked up from germline, CDR1 is SQVTM and CDR2 is ANQGSEA. The CDR3 runs to 13 residues. The CDR3 reads CSVLGLAGYEQYF. The CDR3 coding sequence is TGCAGCGTCCTCGGACTAGCGGGGTACGAGCAGTACTTC.

V is TRBV10-1 and J is TRBJ2-4; TRBD2 agrees at 8 bases. CDR3 length: 13 amino acids. Germline CDR1 WNHNN, CDR2 SYGVQD (reference sequence). The V segment lost 4 bases and the J segment 8 bases; nucleotides outside the gene matches: 4. Here the CDR3 DNA reads TGCGCCAGCAGTGGGGGGACTAGGGACATTCAGTACTTC. It is translated as CASSGGTRDIQYF.

The V call is TRBV18, the J call TRBJ2-1; 9 bases agree with TRBD2. CDR3 length equals 15 residues. Per the germline V gene, CDR1 is KGHSH and CDR2 is LQKENI. V trimming: 1 base; J trimming: 7 bases; junction bases outside the gene matches: 5. CDR3 coding DNA: TGTGCCAGCTCACCACTAGCGGGGGCTACTAATGAGCAGTTCTTC. Amino acid sequence: CASSPLAGATNEQFF. Supplemented by reference TRBV18 and TRBJ2-1, the full variable domain reads NAGVMQNPRHLVRRRGQEARLRCSPMKGHSHVYWYRQLPEEGLKFMVYLQKENIIDESGMPKERFSAEFPKEGPSILRIQQVVRGDSAAYFCASSPLAGATNEQFFGPGTRLTVL.

The genes are TRBV5-6 and TRBJ1-5, with D possibly TRBD1 on 5 matching bases. With 2 bases removed from V and 3 bases from J, the gap between germline ends came to 9 bases. This CDR3 comprises 14 residues. CDR1 SGHDT and CDR2 YYEEEE come from the germline V gene. CDR3 region: CASSFAGPNQPQHF. CDR3 nucleotide sequence: TGTGCCAGCAGCTTCGCGGGGCCCAATCAGCCCCAGCATTTT.

This chain joins TRBV11-2 and TRBJ2-5; D not resolved. This CDR3 has 15 amino acids. V was cut by 6 bases and J by 3 bases, with 17 bases left in between. Germline lookup yields CDR1 SGHAT and CDR2 FQNNGV. For the CDR3, the DNA is TGTGCCAGCAGGTTAACACCCGGGTTCGAAGAGACCCAGTACTTC. Translation: CASRLTPGFEETQYF.

The chain uses TRBV6-5 and TRBJ2-1; 7 nucleotides match TRBD2. The CDR3 totals 15 residues. V lost 8 bases, J lost 1 base, and 8 bases stayed unmatched. Per germline, CDR1 MNHEY and CDR2 SVGAGI. For the CDR3, the DNA is TGTGCCAGCGCCTCTAGCGGAAGTTCCTACAATGAGCAGTTCTTC. Its protein product is CASASSGSSYNEQFF.

The chain employs TRBV21-1 and TRBJ1-5; the DNA was not used to check the table's D call, TRBD1. TRBV21-1 is a pseudogene segment. The CDR3 covers 18 residues. CDR3 region: CASSKPPLSRGTDRVQHF. In DNA form, the CDR3 reads TGTGCCAGCAGCAAACCCCCACTTTCCAGGGGGACGGATCGGGTCCAGCATTTT.

V gene TRBV11-2 combines with J gene TRBJ2-5, with 9 nucleotides matching TRBD1. J lost 2 bases, V lost 5 bases, and 9 bases had no gene match. The germline gives CDR1 SGHAT, CDR2 FQNNGV. This CDR3 region has 16 residues. The DNA of the CDR3 is TGTGCCAGCAGCCTCGAAAACAGGGGGCGTCAAGAGACCCAGTACTTC. Protein product: CASSLENRGRQETQYF.

This clone appeared a few times. The chain combines TRBV5-4 with TRBJ2-3; 14 nucleotides agree with TRBD2. V was clipped by 3 bases and J by 2 bases; unmatched bases: 8. The CDR3 is 18 residues long. CDR1 is SGHNT and CDR2 is YYREEE in the germline V gene (reference sequence). The CDR3, as DNA: TGTGCCAGCAGCTCCTCCGGGACTAGCGGGGGTTACACAGATACGCAGTATTTT. This sequence encodes CASSSSGTSGGYTDTQYF.

The V gene is TRBV7-2, the J gene TRBJ2-5; TRBD2 matches at 11 bases. Trimming at V came to 1 base and at J to 4 bases, leaving 8 bases not matched to a gene. Germline assignment: CDR1 SGHTA and CDR2 FQGNSA. This CDR3 has 17 amino acids. CDR3 DNA: TGTGCCAGCAGCTTAGTCTTAGCGGGGGGGCCCGGAGAGACCCAGTACTTC. Residues: CASSLVLAGGPGETQYF.

The rearrangement uses TRBV4-1 and TRBJ2-1, with 9 positions matching TRBD2. From germline, CDR1 is MGHRA and CDR2 YSYEKL. There are 16 residues in the CDR3. Trimming removed 1 base from V and 8 bases from J; junction bases left unmatched: 9. CDR3 sequence: CASSQVTAGGHYEQFF. The CDR3 DNA reads as TGCGCCAGCAGCCAAGTCACCGCGGGGGGGCACTATGAGCAGTTCTTC.

This chain links TRBV5-1 with TRBJ1-6; D perhaps matches TRBD1 (5 bases). The CDR3 contains 13 residues. The V end was cut by 0 bases, the J end by 9 bases, with 7 bases between. Germline V CDR1 and CDR2: SGHRS, YFSETQ. CDR3 sequence: CASSLETASPLHF. CDR3 sequence (DNA): TGCGCCAGCAGCTTGGAGACAGCTTCACCCCTCCACTTT.

The J gene is TRBJ2-7, the V gene TRBV5-1, with 7 bases lining up with TRBD1. Germline V CDR1 and CDR2: SGHRS, YFSETQ. The CDR3 is 14 residues long. The junction had 11 bases not matched to a gene; V was cut back by 4 bases and J by 7 bases. The CDR3: CASSAVQGVYEQYF. The CDR3 nucleotides are TGCGCCAGCAGCGCGGTCCAGGGGGTGTATGAGCAGTACTTC. The variable domain in full, completed from reference TRBV5-1 and TRBJ2-7, reads KAGVTQTPRYLIKTRGQQVTLSCSPISGHRSVSWYQQTPGQGLQFLFEYFSETQRNKGNFPGRFSGRQFSNSRSEMNVSTLELGDSALYLCASSAVQGVYEQYFGPGTRLTVT.

This chain's CDR3 is CASSLAGVGTQYF. The DNA for the CDR3 is TGTGCCAGCAGCTTGGCCGGGGTAGGGACCCAGTACTTC. The chain carries TRBV5-6 and TRBJ2-5, with D perhaps matching TRBD2 (5 bases). Germline V gene sequence: CDR1 SGHDT, CDR2 YYEEEE. This CDR3 has 13 amino acids. Trimming left V 0 bases short and J 7 bases short, with 10 bases between.

The V call is TRBV19, the J call TRBJ1-5; possible D gene TRBD1, 5 bases. V was shortened by 5 bases and J by 0 bases, with 14 bases between the two germline ends. Germline V gene lookup returns CDR1 LNHDA and CDR2 SQIVND (reference sequence). The CDR3 contains 16 residues. The DNA of the CDR3 is TGTGCCAGTAGTCCAGGGAACGTATATAGCAATCAGCCCCAGCATTTT. Its translation: CASSPGNVYSNQPQHF.

This clone has only one observation. The chain joins TRBV5-4 to TRBJ2-2; D is possibly TRBD2 (5 bases). The CDR3 is 14 amino acids. The germline V and J ends were trimmed by 4 bases and 7 bases, with 14 bases remaining between them. CDR1 and CDR2 from the germline V gene are SGHNT and YYREEE (reference sequence). CDR3 sequence (DNA): TGTGCCAGCAGCCCGTGGGAGAGGCACGGGGAGCTGTTTTTT. It specifies CASSPWERHGELFF.

The chain uses TRBV5-1 and TRBJ2-3, with a tentative D call TRBD1 (6 bases). Per the germline V gene, CDR1 is SGHRS and CDR2 is YFSETQ. This CDR3 is built from 13 residues. V was trimmed by 7 bases and J by 2 bases, leaving 11 bases between them. The CDR3 bases are TGCGCCAGCTCGGGACACCTCACAGATACGCAGTATTTT. This translates into CASSGHLTDTQYF.

The V gene is TRBV18, the J gene TRBJ2-7, with 11 bases fitting TRBD1. This CDR3 has 14 residues. The germline CDR1 and CDR2 sequences are KGHSH and LQKENI. The V and J ends lost 2 bases and 6 bases, in that order; junction bases with no gene match: 3. The CDR3 DNA reads as TGTGCCAGCTCACCAGGACAGGGGGCTTTCGAGCAGTACTTC. Translation gives CASSPGQGAFEQYF. The full variable domain, in which reference TRBV18 and TRBJ2-7 provide the parts outside the CDR3, is NAGVMQNPRHLVRRRGQEARLRCSPMKGHSHVYWYRQLPEEGLKFMVYLQKENIIDESGMPKERFSAEFPKEGPSILRIQQVVRGDSAAYFCASSPGQGAFEQYFGPGTRLTVT.

The chain is built from TRBV5-8 and TRBJ1-1, with D tentatively TRBD1 (5 bases). Trimming took 4 bases from V and 2 from J, leaving 15 bases between them. Germline CDR1 reads SGHTS; CDR2 reads YDEGEE. This CDR3 comprises 15 residues. DNA of the CDR3: TGTGCCAGCAGCCAACCCGGTTGGGGCAACACTGAAGCTTTCTTT. Its protein product is CASSQPGWGNTEAFF.